This TCR beta chain emerged from a study of PD-1 blockade in classical Hodgkin lymphoma. CDR3 length: 16 residues. All the patients suffered relapse after autologous stem cell transplantation, and brentuximab vedotin exposure differed. Clones were sequenced by immunoSEQ multiplex PCR, and TCRdb holds only the in-frame ones, with some missing. Among nearly 60,000 clones listed, approximately 90% were seen once. Sequences were derived from peripheral blood mononuclear cells (PBMCs), sampled before the second cycle of nivolumab. This sequence joins TRBV21-1 and TRBJ1-6; the tabulated D call, TRBD1, remains unverified against the DNA. TRBV21-1 is a listed pseudogene. The sequence came from a human donor with classical Hodgkin lymphoma. CDR3: CASSKVRDRGYSPLHF. The CDR3 DNA reads as TGTGCCAGCAGCAAAGTAAGGGACAGGGGATATTCACCCCTCCACTTT.